This T cell receptor (beta chain) is from a study of post-analysis software for immune sequencing data. Study-wide points: The normalized Chao1 diversity of multiple sclerosis patients was significantly lower than that of controls. Patients carried roughly five TRBV segments more frequently than controls did, and TRBV5-6, TRBV5-1 and TRBV20-1 were among them. By F measure, samples from a shared preparation batch strongly co-clustered.

Prepared libraries of TCR beta cDNA carried unique molecular identifiers. Each CDR3 protein is one row after TCRdb ran MiXCR on the PCR reads. The sample includes 750,000 to 950,000 distinct CDR3 sequences, around 46% of them seen just once. This clonotype was counted a few times. Its specificity is not known. Germline V gene lookup returns CDR1 SGHAT and CDR2 FQNNGV. The CDR3 extends over 17 amino acids. The J segment lost 10 bases and the V segment lost 4 bases, leaving 13 bases of the junction unmatched. The chain recombines TRBV11-2 with TRBJ1-6; TRBD1 aligns across 10 bases. This TCR was recovered from a girl aged 5-17 years with multiple sclerosis. The specimen was blood. CDR3 DNA sequence: TGTGCCAGCAGCTCGAAAGCTAGGACAGGGGGGTTCTCACCCCTCCACTTT. Residues: CASSSKARTGGFSPLHF.